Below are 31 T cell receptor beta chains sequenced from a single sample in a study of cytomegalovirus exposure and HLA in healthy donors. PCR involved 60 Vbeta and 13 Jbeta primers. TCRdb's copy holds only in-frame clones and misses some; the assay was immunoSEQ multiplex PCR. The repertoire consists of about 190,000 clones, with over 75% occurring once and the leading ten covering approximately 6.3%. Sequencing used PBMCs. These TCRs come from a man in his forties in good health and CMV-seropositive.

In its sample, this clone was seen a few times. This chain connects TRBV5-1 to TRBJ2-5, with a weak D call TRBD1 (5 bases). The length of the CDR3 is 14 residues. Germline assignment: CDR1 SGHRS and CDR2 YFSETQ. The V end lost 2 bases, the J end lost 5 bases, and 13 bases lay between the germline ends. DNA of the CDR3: TGCGCCAGCAGCTTCCTCAGGGTTGGCGAGACCCAGTACTTC. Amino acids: CASSFLRVGETQYF.

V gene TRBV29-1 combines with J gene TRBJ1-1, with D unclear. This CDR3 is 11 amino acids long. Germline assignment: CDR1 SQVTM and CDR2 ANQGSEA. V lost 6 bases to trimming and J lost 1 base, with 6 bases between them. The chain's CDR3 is CSVVENTEAFF. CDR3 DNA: TGCAGCGTGGTAGAGAACACTGAAGCTTTCTTT.

The CDR3 DNA follows: TGTGCCAGCAGTTTATCGGGACAGGGCCACACTGAAGCTTTCTTT. This encodes CASSLSGQGHTEAFF. The J gene is TRBJ1-1, the V gene TRBV27, with 9 nucleotides matching TRBD1. Germline V gene data show CDR1 as MNHEY and CDR2 as SMNVEV (reference sequence). V dropped 0 bases and J dropped 3; count of bases not matched to a gene: 2. CDR3 length: 15 amino acids.

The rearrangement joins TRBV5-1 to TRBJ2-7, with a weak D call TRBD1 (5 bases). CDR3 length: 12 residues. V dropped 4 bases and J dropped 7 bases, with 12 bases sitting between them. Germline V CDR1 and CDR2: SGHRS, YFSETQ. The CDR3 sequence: CASSQGAREQYF. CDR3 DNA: TGCGCCAGCAGCCAAGGGGCGAGGGAGCAGTACTTC.

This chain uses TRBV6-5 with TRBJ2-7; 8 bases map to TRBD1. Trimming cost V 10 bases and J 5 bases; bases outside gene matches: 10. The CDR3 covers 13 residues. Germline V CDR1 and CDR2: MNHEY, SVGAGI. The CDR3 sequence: CATRGTGVHEQYF. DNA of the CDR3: TGTGCCACCAGAGGGACAGGAGTACACGAGCAGTACTTC.

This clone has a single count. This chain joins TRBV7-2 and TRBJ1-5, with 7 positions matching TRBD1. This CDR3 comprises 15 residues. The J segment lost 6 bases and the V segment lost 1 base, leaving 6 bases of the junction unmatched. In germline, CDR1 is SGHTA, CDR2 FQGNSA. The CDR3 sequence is CASSLGQGAGQPQHF. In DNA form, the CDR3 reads TGTGCCAGCAGCTTAGGACAGGGCGCAGGTCAGCCCCAGCATTTT.

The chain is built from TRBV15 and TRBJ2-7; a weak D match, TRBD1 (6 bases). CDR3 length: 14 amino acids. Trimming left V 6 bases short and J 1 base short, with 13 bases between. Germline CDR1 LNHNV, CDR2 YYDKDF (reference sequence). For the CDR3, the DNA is TGTGCCACCAGTACCGGGACACCTTCCTACGAGCAGTACTTC. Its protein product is CATSTGTPSYEQYF.

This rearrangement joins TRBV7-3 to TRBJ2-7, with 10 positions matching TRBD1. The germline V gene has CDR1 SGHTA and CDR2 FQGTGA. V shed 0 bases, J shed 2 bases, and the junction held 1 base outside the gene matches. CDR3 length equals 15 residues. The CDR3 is CASSLTGTGAYEQYF. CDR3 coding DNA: TGTGCCAGCAGCTTAACGGGGACAGGGGCCTACGAGCAGTACTTC.

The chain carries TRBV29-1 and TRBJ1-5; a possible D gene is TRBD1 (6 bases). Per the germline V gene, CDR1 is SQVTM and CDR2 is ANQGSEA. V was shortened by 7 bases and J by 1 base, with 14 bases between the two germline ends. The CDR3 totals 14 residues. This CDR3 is CSATDSTSNQPQHF. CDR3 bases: TGCAGCGCAACGGACAGCACGAGCAATCAGCCCCAGCATTTT.

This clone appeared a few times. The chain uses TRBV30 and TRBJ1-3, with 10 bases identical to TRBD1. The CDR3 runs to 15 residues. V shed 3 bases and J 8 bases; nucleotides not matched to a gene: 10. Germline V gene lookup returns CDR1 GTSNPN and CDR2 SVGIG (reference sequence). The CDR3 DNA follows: TGTGCCTGGAGAGTAGGGACAGGGGATTGGGACACCATATATTTT. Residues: CAWRVGTGDWDTIYF.

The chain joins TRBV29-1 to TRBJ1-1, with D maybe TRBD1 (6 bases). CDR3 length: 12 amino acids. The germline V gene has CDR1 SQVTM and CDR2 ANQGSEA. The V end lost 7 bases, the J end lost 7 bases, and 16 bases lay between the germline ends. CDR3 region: CSALGGQDEAFF. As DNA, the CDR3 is TGCAGCGCCCTGGGGGGGCAAGATGAAGCTTTCTTT.

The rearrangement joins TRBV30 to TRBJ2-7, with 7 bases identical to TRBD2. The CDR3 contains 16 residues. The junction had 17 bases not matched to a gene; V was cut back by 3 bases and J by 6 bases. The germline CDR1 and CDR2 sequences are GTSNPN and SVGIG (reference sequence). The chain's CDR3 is CAWRGGEGPHWSEQYF. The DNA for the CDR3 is TGTGCCTGGAGGGGAGGGGAGGGGCCGCATTGGAGCGAGCAGTACTTC. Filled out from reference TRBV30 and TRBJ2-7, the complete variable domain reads SQTIHQWPATLVQPVGSPLSLECTVEGTSNPNLYWYRQAAGRGLQLLFYSVGIGQISSEVPQNLSASRPQDRQFILSSKKLLLSDSGFYLCAWRGGEGPHWSEQYFGPGTRLTVT.

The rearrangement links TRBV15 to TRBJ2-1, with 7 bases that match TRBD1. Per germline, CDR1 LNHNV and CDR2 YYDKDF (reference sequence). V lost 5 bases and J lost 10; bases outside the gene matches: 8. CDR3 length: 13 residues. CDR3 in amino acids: CATSETGRGEQFF. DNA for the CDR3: TGTGCCACCAGCGAGACAGGGCGTGGGGAGCAGTTCTTC.

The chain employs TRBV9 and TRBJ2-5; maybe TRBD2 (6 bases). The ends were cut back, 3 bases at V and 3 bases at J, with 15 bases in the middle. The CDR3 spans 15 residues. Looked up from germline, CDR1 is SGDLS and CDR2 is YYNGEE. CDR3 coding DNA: TGTGCCAGCAGCGACTTGGGGGGATCCAAAGAGACCCAGTACTTC. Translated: CASSDLGGSKETQYF.

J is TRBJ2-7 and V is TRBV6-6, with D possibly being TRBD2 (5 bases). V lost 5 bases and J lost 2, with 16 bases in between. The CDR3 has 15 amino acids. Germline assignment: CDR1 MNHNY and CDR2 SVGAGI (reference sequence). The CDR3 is CASSLATRRAYEQYF. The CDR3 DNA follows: TGTGCCAGCAGTCTCGCGACCCGGCGGGCCTACGAGCAGTACTTC.

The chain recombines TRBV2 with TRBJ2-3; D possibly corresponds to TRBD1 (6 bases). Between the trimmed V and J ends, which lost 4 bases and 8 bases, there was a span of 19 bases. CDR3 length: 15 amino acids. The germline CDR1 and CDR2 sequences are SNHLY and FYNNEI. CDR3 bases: TGTGCCAGCAGTGTGGACAGCTCGCTCAAGGGTACGCAGTATTTT. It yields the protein CASSVDSSLKGTQYF.

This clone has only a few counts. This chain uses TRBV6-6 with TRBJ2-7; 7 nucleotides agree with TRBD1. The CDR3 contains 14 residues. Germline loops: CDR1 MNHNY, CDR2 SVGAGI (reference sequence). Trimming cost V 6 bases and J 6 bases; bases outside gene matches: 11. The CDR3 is CASSSPGRQGEQYF. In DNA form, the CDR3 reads TGTGCCAGCAGCTCCCCGGGCCGACAGGGCGAGCAGTACTTC.

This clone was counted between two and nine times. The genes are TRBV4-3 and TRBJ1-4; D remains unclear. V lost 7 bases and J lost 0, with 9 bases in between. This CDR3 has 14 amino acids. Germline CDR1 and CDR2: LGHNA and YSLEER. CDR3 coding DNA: TGCGCCAGCACCACCGGGACAACTAATGAAAAACTGTTTTTT. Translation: CASTTGTTNEKLFF.

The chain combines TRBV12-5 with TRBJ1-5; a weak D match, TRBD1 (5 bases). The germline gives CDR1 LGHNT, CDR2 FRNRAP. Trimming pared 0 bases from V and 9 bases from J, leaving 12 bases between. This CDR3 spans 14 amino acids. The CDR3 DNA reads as TGTGCTAGTGGTTTGGTACAAGGGGTAGGGCCCCAGCATTTT. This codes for CASGLVQGVGPQHF.

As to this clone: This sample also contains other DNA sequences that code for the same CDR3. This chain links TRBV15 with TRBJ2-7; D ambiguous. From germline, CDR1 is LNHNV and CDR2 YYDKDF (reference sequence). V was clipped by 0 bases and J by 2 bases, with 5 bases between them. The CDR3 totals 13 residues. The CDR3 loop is CATSREATYEQYF. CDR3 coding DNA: TGTGCCACCAGCAGAGAGGCAACCTACGAGCAGTACTTC. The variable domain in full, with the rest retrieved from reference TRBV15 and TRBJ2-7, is DAMVIQNPRYQVTQFGKPVTLSCSQTLNHNVMYWYQQKSSQAPKLLFHYYDKDFNNEADTPDNFQSRRPNTSFCFLDIRSPGLGDTAMYLCATSREATYEQYFGPGTRLTVT.

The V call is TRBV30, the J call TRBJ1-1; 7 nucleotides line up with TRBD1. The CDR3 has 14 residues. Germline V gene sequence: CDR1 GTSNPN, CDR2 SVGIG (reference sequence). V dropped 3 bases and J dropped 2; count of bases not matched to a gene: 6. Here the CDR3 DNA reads TGTGCCTGGAGGAGACAGGGCTATAACACTGAAGCTTTCTTT. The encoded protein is CAWRRQGYNTEAFF.

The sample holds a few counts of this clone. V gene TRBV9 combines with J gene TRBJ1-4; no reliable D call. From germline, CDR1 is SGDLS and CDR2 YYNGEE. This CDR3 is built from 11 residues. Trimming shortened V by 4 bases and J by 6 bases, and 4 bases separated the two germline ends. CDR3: CASSSDEKLFF. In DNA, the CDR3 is TGTGCCAGCAGCTCCGATGAAAAACTGTTTTTT.

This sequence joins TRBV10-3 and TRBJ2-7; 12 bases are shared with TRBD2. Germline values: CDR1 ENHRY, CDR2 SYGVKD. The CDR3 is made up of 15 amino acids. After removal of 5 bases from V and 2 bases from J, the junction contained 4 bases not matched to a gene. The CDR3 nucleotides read TGTGCCATCAGTACGGGACTAGCGGGTACCTACGAGCAGTACTTC. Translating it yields CAISTGLAGTYEQYF.

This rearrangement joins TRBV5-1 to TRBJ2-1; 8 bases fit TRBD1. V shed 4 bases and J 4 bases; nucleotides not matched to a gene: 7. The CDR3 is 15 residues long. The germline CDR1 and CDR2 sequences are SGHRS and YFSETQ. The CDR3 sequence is CASSAQGVGYNEQFF. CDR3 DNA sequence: TGCGCCAGCAGCGCACAGGGGGTGGGGTACAATGAGCAGTTCTTC.

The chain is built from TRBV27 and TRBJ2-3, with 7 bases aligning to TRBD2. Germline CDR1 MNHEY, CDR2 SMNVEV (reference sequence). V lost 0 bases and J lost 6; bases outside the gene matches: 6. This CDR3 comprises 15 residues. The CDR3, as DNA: TGTGCCAGCAGTTTATCGGGAGGGGTGGGGGATACGCAGTATTTT. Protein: CASSLSGGVGDTQYF.

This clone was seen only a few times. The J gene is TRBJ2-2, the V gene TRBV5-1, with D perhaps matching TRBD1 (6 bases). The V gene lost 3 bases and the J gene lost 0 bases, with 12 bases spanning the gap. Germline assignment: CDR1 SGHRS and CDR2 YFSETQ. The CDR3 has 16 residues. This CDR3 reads CASSWLRDTNTGELFF. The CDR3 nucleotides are TGCGCCAGCAGCTGGCTCCGGGACACGAACACCGGGGAGCTGTTTTTT.

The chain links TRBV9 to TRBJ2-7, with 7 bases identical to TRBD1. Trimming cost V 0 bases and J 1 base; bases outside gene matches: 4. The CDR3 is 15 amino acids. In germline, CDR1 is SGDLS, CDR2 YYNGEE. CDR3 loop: CASSVGDRDSYEQYF. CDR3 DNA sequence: TGTGCCAGCAGCGTAGGAGACAGGGATTCCTACGAGCAGTACTTC.

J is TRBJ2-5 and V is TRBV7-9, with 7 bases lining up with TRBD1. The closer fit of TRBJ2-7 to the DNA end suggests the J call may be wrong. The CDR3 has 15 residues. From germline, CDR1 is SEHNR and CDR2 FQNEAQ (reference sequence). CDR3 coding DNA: TGTGCCAGCAGCTCGCGGACAGGACAAATCTACGAGCAGTACTTC. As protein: CASSSRTGQIYEQYF.

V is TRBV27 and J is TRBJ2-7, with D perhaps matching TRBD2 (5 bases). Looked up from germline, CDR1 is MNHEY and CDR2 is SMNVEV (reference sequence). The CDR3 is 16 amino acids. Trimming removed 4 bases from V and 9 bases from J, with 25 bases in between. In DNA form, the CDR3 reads TGTGCCAGCAGTTCCCTACTAGTCGGCCCCCAGATGAGGCAGTACTTC. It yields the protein CASSSLLVGPQMRQYF.

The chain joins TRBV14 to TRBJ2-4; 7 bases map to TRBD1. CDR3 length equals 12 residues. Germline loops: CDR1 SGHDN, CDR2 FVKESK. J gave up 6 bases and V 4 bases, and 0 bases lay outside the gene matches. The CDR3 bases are TGTGCCAGCAGCCGGGACAGAAACATTCAGTACTTC. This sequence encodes CASSRDRNIQYF.

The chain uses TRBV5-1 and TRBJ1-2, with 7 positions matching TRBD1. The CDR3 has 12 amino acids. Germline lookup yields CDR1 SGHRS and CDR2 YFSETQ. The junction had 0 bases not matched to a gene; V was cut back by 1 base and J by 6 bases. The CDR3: CASSLQGDGYTF. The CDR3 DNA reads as TGCGCCAGCAGCTTGCAGGGGGATGGCTACACCTTC.